This T cell receptor beta chain was sequenced for a study of T cells in Graves' hyperthyroidism and ophthalmopathy. Amplification yielded TCR beta CDR3 regions, with RNA transcripts as the source. Initially, a first-round RT-PCR of the TCR CDR3 employed the HTBI primer set. TCRdb re-called the multiplex PCR reads with MiXCR, one entry per CDR3 protein. The data hold about 640,000 distinct CDR3 sequences, with approximately 14% observed a single time. The PBMCs had their origin in approximately 10 ml of fresh peripheral blood. This clonotype was seen many times. The V gene's germline CDR1 is KGHDR and CDR2 SFDVKD. This CDR3 is 15 amino acids long. V gave up 2 bases and J gave up 5 bases; unmatched junction bases: 7.

This TCR came from a woman between 50 and 59 years old with Graves' ophthalmopathy. Sequenced input: blood. This chain joins TRBV24-1 and TRBJ1-2, with 7 bases that match TRBD1. The CDR3, as DNA: TGTGCCACCAGTGATTCTTATACAGGGGAGTATGGCTACACCTTC. Protein: CATSDSYTGEYGYTF.